This T cell receptor (beta chain) was sequenced for a study of blood T cell repertoires in COVID-19. TCRdb keeps only in-frame clones here, not all; method: immunoSEQ multiplex PCR. The sample contains 300,000 to 450,000 clones, roughly 86% of which appear only once. Sequences were obtained from peripheral blood. The sequence was obtained from a young woman with COVID-19, enrolled during active disease.

This chain's CDR3 is CAWSEQGFEPQHF. CDR3 nucleotide sequence: TGTGCCTGGAGTGAACAGGGTTTTGAGCCCCAGCATTTT. The V call is TRBV30, the J call TRBJ1-5; D might be TRBD1 (6 bases). CDR1 and CDR2 (germline): GTSNPN, SVGIG (reference sequence). The CDR3 is 13 residues long. Trimming stripped 1 base from V and 8 bases from J, with 12 bases between.